One sample yielded the 10 T cell receptor beta chains listed below, sequenced in a study of T cells in Graves' hyperthyroidism and ophthalmopathy. Amplified TCR beta CDR3 regions derived from RNA transcripts. During a first-round RT-PCR of the TCR CDR3, the HTBI primer set was used. One entry per CDR3 protein, called by TCRdb with MiXCR from the multiplex PCR reads. The sample comprises around 300,000 distinct CDR3 sequences, 22% of which are singletons, and around 62% rests with the top ten. The sample taken for sequencing was blood. The receptors originated from a man in his thirties or forties with Graves' ophthalmopathy.

The chain couples TRBV6-1 to TRBJ2-7; no clear D gene. The V and J ends lost 1 base and 0 bases respectively, with 13 bases between them. Germline CDR1 and CDR2: MNHNS and SASEGT. The CDR3 is made up of 16 amino acids. The CDR3 nucleotides read TGTGCCAGCAGTGAAGAGGCGGCGGTAAGCTCCTACGAGCAGTACTTC. Translated, it gives CASSEEAAVSSYEQYF.

This clonotype was detected only once. A read error may explain this, as a much larger clone is one base away. This chain uses TRBV30 with TRBJ1-1; maybe TRBD1 (5 bases). Trimming shortened V by 3 bases and J by 5 bases, and 13 bases separated the two germline ends. CDR1 and CDR2 from the germline V gene are GTSNPN and SVGIG (reference sequence). The CDR3 sequence is 13 residues long. The CDR3 bases are TGTGCCTGGAGGTGGGGCATGAGGACTGAAGCTTTCTTT. This sequence encodes CAWRWGMRTEAFF.

The chain joins TRBV5-1 to TRBJ1-1, with no clear D. V lost 1 base to trimming and J lost 8 bases, with 18 bases between them. The germline CDR1 and CDR2 sequences are SGHRS and YFSETQ. The CDR3 runs to 15 residues. In DNA, the CDR3 is TGCGCCAGCAGCTTGCATCTGGCCCAAACTCGGGAAGCTTTCTTT. Its translation is CASSLHLAQTREAFF.

The V gene is TRBV12-3 or TRBV12-4, the J gene TRBJ2-5, with D perhaps TRBD1 (6 bases). V was trimmed by 6 bases and J by 2 bases, leaving 13 bases between them. The CDR3 covers 14 residues. The CDR3 region has the DNA TGTGCCAGCAGCCCCACAGGGAAGCAAGAGACCCAGTACTTC. It translates to CASSPTGKQETQYF.

The chain recombines TRBV18 with TRBJ2-7, with D possibly being TRBD1 (6 bases). The V gene lost 3 bases and the J gene lost 9 bases, with 18 bases spanning the gap. The CDR3 covers 14 residues. Germline loops: CDR1 KGHSH, CDR2 LQKENI. The CDR3 DNA sequence: TGTGCCAGCTCACCGGGTCCGGACAGTCTTGGGCAGTACTTC. Its translation is CASSPGPDSLGQYF.

This rearrangement joins TRBV18 to TRBJ2-7; D unresolved. The CDR3 is 15 amino acids. Germline CDR1 KGHSH, CDR2 LQKENI. V lost 2 bases to trimming and J lost 1 base, with 12 bases between them. CDR3 DNA sequence: TGTGCCAGCTCACCAGTAAGGAAAGGGTCCTACGAGCAGTACTTC. This codes for CASSPVRKGSYEQYF. Drawing the rest from reference TRBV18 and TRBJ2-7, the complete variable domain is NAGVMQNPRHLVRRRGQEARLRCSPMKGHSHVYWYRQLPEEGLKFMVYLQKENIIDESGMPKERFSAEFPKEGPSILRIQQVVRGDSAAYFCASSPVRKGSYEQYFGPGTRLTVT.

In this sample, this clonotype turned up a few times. V and J are TRBV6-2 or TRBV6-3 and TRBJ1-4; D might be TRBD1 (6 bases). Germline-derived CDR1 and CDR2 are MNHEY and SVGEGT. Trimming left V 5 bases short and J 7 bases short, with 17 bases between. The CDR3 loop spans 15 amino acids. The CDR3 bases are TGTGCCAGCAGTGGGGCCACAGGGTCTAGTGAAAAACTGTTTTTT. Protein product: CASSGATGSSEKLFF.

For this clonotype: A single base separates this from a much larger clone, so it may be a read error. V usage is TRBV3-1 and J usage is TRBJ2-5; D unresolved. Deletions cut 1 base from V and 2 bases from J, with 11 bases between. The CDR3 totals 15 residues. CDR1 is LGHDT, CDR2 YNNKEL, per germline (reference sequence). The CDR3 sequence: CASSQALGPQETQYF. The CDR3 DNA reads as TGTGCCAGCAGCCAAGCTCTAGGACCTCAAGAGACCCAGTACTTC.

Many counts were recorded for this clonotype. The chain combines TRBV2 with TRBJ2-3; D call uncertain. V lost 6 bases and J lost 6, with 13 bases in between. CDR1 SNHLY and CDR2 FYNNEI come from the germline V gene. This CDR3 has 13 amino acids. The CDR3 here is CASRRAPFDTQYF. The CDR3 DNA sequence: TGTGCCAGCAGACGGGCACCCTTTGATACGCAGTATTTT.

The rearrangement uses TRBV5-8 and TRBJ2-5; 9 nucleotides agree with TRBD1. The V gene's germline CDR1 is SGHTS and CDR2 YDEGEE. Trimming removed 4 bases from V and 4 bases from J; junction bases left unmatched: 8. The CDR3 spans 15 residues. The CDR3 sequence: CASSADRGRAETQYF. The CDR3 DNA reads TGTGCCAGCAGCGCGGACAGGGGTCGGGCAGAGACCCAGTACTTC.